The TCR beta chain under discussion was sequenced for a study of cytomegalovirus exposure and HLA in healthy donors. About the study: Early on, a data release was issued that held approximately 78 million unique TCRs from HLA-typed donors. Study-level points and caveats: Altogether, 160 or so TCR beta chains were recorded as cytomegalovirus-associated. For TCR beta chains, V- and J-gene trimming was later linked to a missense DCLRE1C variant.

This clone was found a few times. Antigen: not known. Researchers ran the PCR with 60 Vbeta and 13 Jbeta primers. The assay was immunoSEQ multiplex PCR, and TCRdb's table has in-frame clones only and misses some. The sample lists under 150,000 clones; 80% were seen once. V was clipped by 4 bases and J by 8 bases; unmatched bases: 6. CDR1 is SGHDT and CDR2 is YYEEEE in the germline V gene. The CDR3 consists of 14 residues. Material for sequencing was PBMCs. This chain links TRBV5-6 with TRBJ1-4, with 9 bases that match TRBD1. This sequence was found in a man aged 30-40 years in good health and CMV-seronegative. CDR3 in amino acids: CASSRWTGEEKLFF. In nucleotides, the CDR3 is TGTGCCAGCAGCCGCTGGACAGGGGAGGAAAAACTGTTTTTT.